Below, 30 T cell receptor beta chains from the same sample are listed, as sequenced in a study of Ad26.COV2.S vaccination and SARS-CoV-2 variants. Profiled with immunoSEQ multiplex PCR; TCRdb holds only in-frame clones, not every one. The table lists approximately 480,000 clones, about 83% of them singletons, with around 13% in the top ten. Treatment of the sample: 15 to 20 received Ad26.COV2.S at low or high dose, single or two shots; five or six received placebo; per-sample allocation not given. Vaccine and placebo recipients were sampled on day 63 after the first injection. The starting material was peripheral blood, obtained in a trial of Ad26.COV2.S vaccine versus placebo. Receptors originate from a person between 18 and 65 years old who received the Ad26.COV2.S COVID-19 vaccine or a placebo.

The V gene is TRBV9, the J gene TRBJ2-7; TRBD1 matches at 7 bases. This CDR3 comprises 15 residues. Germline V gene lookup returns CDR1 SGDLS and CDR2 YYNGEE. J gave up 5 bases and V 0 bases, and 8 bases lay outside the gene matches. The CDR3 sequence is CASSVDPDRVDEQYF. The CDR3 nucleotides are TGTGCCAGCAGCGTAGATCCCGACAGGGTCGACGAGCAGTACTTC.

This chain uses TRBV14 with TRBJ1-1; 8 bases line up with TRBD1. The CDR3 covers 15 residues. After removal of 2 bases from V and 5 bases from J, the junction contained 7 bases not matched to a gene. Germline V gene sequence: CDR1 SGHDN, CDR2 FVKESK. The CDR3 here is CASSQRTGWLTEAFF. The CDR3 nucleotides read TGTGCCAGCAGCCAAAGGACAGGGTGGTTGACTGAAGCTTTCTTT.

This chain links TRBV29-1 with TRBJ1-5; 7 positions agree with TRBD1. The germline CDR1 and CDR2 sequences are SQVTM and ANQGSEA. The CDR3 loop spans 13 amino acids. The V segment lost 6 bases and the J segment 7 bases; nucleotides outside the gene matches: 9. The CDR3 here is CSVLTGLGQPQHF. CDR3 DNA sequence: TGCAGCGTCCTGACAGGGTTGGGACAGCCCCAGCATTTT.

The chain combines TRBV15 with TRBJ1-4; D perhaps matches TRBD1 (5 bases). The CDR3 runs to 14 residues. Trimming took off 8 bases at V and 6 bases at J, with 16 bases between the two ends. CDR1 and CDR2 (germline): LNHNV, YYDKDF (reference sequence). The CDR3, as DNA: TGTGCCACCCAACCGGGGACGGGGTATGAAAAACTGTTTTTT. Its translation: CATQPGTGYEKLFF.

CDR3 nucleotides: TGTGCCTTGGACAGGGGTTGGGAGAACTATGGCTACACCTTC. Protein product: CALDRGWENYGYTF. The chain joins TRBV30 to TRBJ1-2; 9 bases are shared with TRBD1. Unmatched junction bases numbered 8, after V lost 7 bases and J lost 2 bases. This CDR3 comprises 14 residues. Germline V lookup: CDR1 GTSNPN, CDR2 SVGIG (reference sequence).

The chain recombines TRBV7-8 with TRBJ2-7, with TRBD1 matching over 8 bases. CDR1 and CDR2 from the germline V gene are SGHVS and FQNEAQ. Unmatched junction bases numbered 11, after V lost 7 bases and J lost 6 bases. The CDR3 extends over 14 amino acids. CDR3 residues: CASIKGGQGVEQYF. CDR3 sequence (DNA): TGTGCCAGCATCAAGGGTGGACAGGGCGTCGAGCAGTACTTC.

A word on this clone: Other nucleotide sequences in the sample specify the same CDR3. V is TRBV28 and J is TRBJ2-1; tentative D call: TRBD2 (5 bases). V lost 6 bases to trimming and J lost 0 bases, with 9 bases between them. Germline CDR1 reads MDHEN; CDR2 reads SYDVKM. This CDR3 is built from 14 residues. Here the CDR3 reads CASRPGSSYNEQFF. The CDR3 DNA reads TGTGCCAGCAGGCCGGGAAGCTCCTACAATGAGCAGTTCTTC.

The V and J genes are TRBV5-4 and TRBJ2-7; TRBD2 matches 8 bases. This CDR3 has 13 amino acids. The germline V gene has CDR1 SGHNT and CDR2 YYREEE (reference sequence). J lost 6 bases, V lost 4 bases, and 6 bases had no gene match. CDR3 coding DNA: TGTGCCAGCAGCCCCCAGGCGGGAGGCGAGCAGTACTTC. It is translated as CASSPQAGGEQYF.

The rearrangement joins TRBV3-1 (or the pseudogene TRBV3-2) to TRBJ1-1, with a tentative D call TRBD1 (5 bases). With 3 bases removed from V and 1 base from J, the gap between germline ends came to 9 bases. The CDR3 loop spans 14 amino acids. From germline, CDR1 is LGHDT and CDR2 YNNKEL (reference sequence). The CDR3 coding sequence is TGTGCCAGCAGCCAGGGACGGGGGAACACTGAAGCTTTCTTT. Translation gives CASSQGRGNTEAFF.

V and J are TRBV19 and TRBJ2-1, with a possible D match to TRBD2 (6 bases). Trimming shortened V by 5 bases and J by 7 bases, and 18 bases separated the two germline ends. The CDR3 has 15 residues. Germline CDR1 is LNHDA and CDR2 is SQIVND (reference sequence). CDR3 bases: TGTGCCAGTAGTGGGAGCGCGGGGTACGAGAATGAGCAGTTCTTC. Translation: CASSGSAGYENEQFF.

This clone was observed a few times. The V call is TRBV7-2, the J call TRBJ2-4, with TRBD1 matching over 7 bases. The germline V gene has CDR1 SGHTA and CDR2 FQGNSA. The CDR3 loop spans 15 amino acids. The V gene end was trimmed by 3 bases and the J gene end by 12 bases; junction bases not matched to a gene: 14. The CDR3 bases are TGTGCCAGCAGCTTGTTCTCGGGAACAGGGGCGGATCAGTACTTC. This codes for CASSLFSGTGADQYF.

This chain uses TRBV6-6 with TRBJ1-2; D perhaps matches TRBD1 (5 bases). The V end was cut by 6 bases, the J end by 8 bases, with 19 bases between. Germline V CDR1 and CDR2: MNHNY, SVGAGI (reference sequence). The CDR3 spans 14 residues. The CDR3 coding sequence is TGTGCCAGCAGCCGGGGGACTACAATGGAGGGCTACACCTTC. It yields the protein CASSRGTTMEGYTF.

The chain has TRBV6-2 or TRBV6-3 and TRBJ2-7; D tentatively reads TRBD1 or TRBD2 (5 bases each). Trimming left V 5 bases short and J 4 bases short, with 18 bases between. The length of the CDR3 is 15 residues. Germline values: CDR1 MNHEY, CDR2 SVGEGT. CDR3 in amino acids: CASSTRAGTLYEQYF. The CDR3 nucleotides are TGTGCCAGCAGTACGCGGGCAGGGACCTTATACGAGCAGTACTTC.

The J gene is TRBJ2-7, the V gene TRBV9; 9 nucleotides match TRBD2. Per germline, CDR1 SGDLS and CDR2 YYNGEE. V lost 0 bases and J lost 3; bases outside the gene matches: 4. The CDR3 runs to 15 residues. CDR3 in amino acids: CASSVEAGGHYEQYF. The CDR3, as DNA: TGTGCCAGCAGCGTAGAAGCGGGAGGACACTACGAGCAGTACTTC.

The V and J genes are TRBV28 and TRBJ1-4; D uncertain. The CDR3 covers 14 residues. V lost 3 bases to trimming and J lost 8 bases, with 13 bases between them. The germline V gene has CDR1 MDHEN and CDR2 SYDVKM. The CDR3 sequence: CASSLPGVGEKLFF. In nucleotides, the CDR3 is TGTGCCAGCAGTTTGCCCGGGGTTGGAGAAAAACTGTTTTTT.

V usage is TRBV20-1 and J usage is TRBJ2-1; 9 nucleotides agree with TRBD2. The length of the CDR3 is 14 residues. Germline V gives CDR1 DFQATT, CDR2 SNEGSKA (reference sequence). The J segment lost 9 bases and the V segment lost 3 bases, leaving 9 bases of the junction unmatched. CDR3 amino acids: CSASGLAGLGEQFF. The CDR3 DNA reads TGCAGTGCTAGTGGGCTAGCGGGGCTCGGTGAGCAGTTCTTC.

V usage is TRBV6-4 and J usage is TRBJ2-6; tentative D call: TRBD1 (6 bases). The CDR3 covers 16 residues. V was clipped by 3 bases and J by 0 bases, with 9 bases between them. Germline V gene sequence: CDR1 MRHNA, CDR2 SNTAGT. CDR3 protein: CASSETGISGANVLTF. DNA of the CDR3: TGTGCCAGCAGTGAGACAGGCATCTCTGGGGCCAACGTCCTGACTTTC.

Comments on this clone: The same CDR3 is also encoded by other DNA sequences in this sample. The rearrangement links TRBV2 to TRBJ1-5, with TRBD1 matching over 7 bases. The CDR3 loop spans 14 amino acids. J lost 5 bases, V lost 4 bases, and 5 bases had no gene match. CDR1 is SNHLY and CDR2 is FYNNEI in the germline V gene. This CDR3 reads CASSGNRGDQPQHF. DNA of the CDR3: TGTGCCAGCAGTGGGAACAGGGGAGATCAGCCCCAGCATTTT.

The CDR3 DNA reads as TGTGCCAGTAGTGTCCTCCTTGGTGCAGATACGCAGTATTTT. As protein: CASSVLLGADTQYF. This chain connects TRBV19 to TRBJ2-3, with D unresolved. Trimming cost V 5 bases and J 4 bases, with 13 bases left between them. This CDR3 has 14 residues. Germline CDR1 is LNHDA and CDR2 is SQIVND (reference sequence).

The rearrangement joins TRBV7-8 to TRBJ1-2; 7 nucleotides agree with TRBD1. With V trimmed by 1 base and J by 5 bases, 7 bases remained unmatched. CDR3 length: 15 residues. Germline CDR1 and CDR2: SGHVS and FQNEAQ. This chain's CDR3 is CASSLGPDRVYGYTF. CDR3 bases: TGTGCCAGCAGCTTAGGGCCAGACAGGGTTTATGGCTACACCTTC.

The chain is built from TRBV19 and TRBJ2-7; 8 nucleotides align to TRBD2. V trimming: 9 bases; J trimming: 2 bases; junction bases outside the gene matches: 15. Germline CDR1 is LNHDA and CDR2 is SQIVND (reference sequence). This CDR3 has 16 residues. Written as DNA, the CDR3 is TGTGCCAGCTCCCGCTCCGGACTAGCACTCACCTACGAGCAGTACTTC. It codes for CASSRSGLALTYEQYF.

This clone was seen only once. This chain connects TRBV4-3 to TRBJ2-3, with 8 bases fitting TRBD2. Germline V gene data show CDR1 as LGHNA and CDR2 as YSLEER. The ends lost 6 bases at V and 5 bases at J; junction bases unmatched: 10. This CDR3 contains 15 residues. DNA for the CDR3: TGCGCCAGCAGAGCAACTAGCGGTCCGAGAGATACGCAGTATTTT. This codes for CASRATSGPRDTQYF.

The gene calls are TRBV2 and TRBJ2-7, with 12 bases that match TRBD1. Unmatched junction bases numbered 4, after V lost 3 bases and J lost 7 bases. Germline values: CDR1 SNHLY, CDR2 FYNNEI. The CDR3 is made up of 14 amino acids. The CDR3 nucleotides are TGTGCCAGCAGTGAGAGGGACAGGGGGCGAGAGCAGTACTTC. This sequence encodes CASSERDRGREQYF.

The chain is built from TRBV28 and TRBJ2-7; tentative D call: TRBD2 (5 bases). This CDR3 has 14 residues. Germline values: CDR1 MDHEN, CDR2 SYDVKM. The ends were cut back, 7 bases at V and 3 bases at J, with 16 bases in the middle. The CDR3 sequence: CASTPGSGFYEQYF. The CDR3 DNA follows: TGTGCCAGCACCCCGGGAAGCGGCTTCTACGAGCAGTACTTC.

The V and J genes are TRBV27 and TRBJ1-5, with 8 bases fitting TRBD1. CDR3 length: 16 residues. Germline V gives CDR1 MNHEY, CDR2 SMNVEV (reference sequence). V was clipped by 4 bases and J by 5 bases; unmatched bases: 10. The chain's CDR3 is CASSSHTGGLDQPQHF. The CDR3 coding sequence is TGTGCCAGCAGTTCCCACACAGGGGGTCTGGATCAGCCCCAGCATTTT.

As for this clone: Germline and junction disagree at one end, which may indicate a read error. This chain connects TRBV5-1 to TRBJ2-7, with D hard to call. Germline V gene data show CDR1 as SGHRS and CDR2 as YFSETQ. The CDR3 is made up of 14 amino acids. The CDR3 bases are TGCGCCAGCAGCTTGGGGACCACCTCCTCCGAGCAGTACTTC. Its protein is CASSLGTTSSEQYF.

The chain uses TRBV6-5 and TRBJ2-2; no firm D call. This CDR3 has 14 amino acids. Deletions cut 7 bases from V and 4 bases from J, with 13 bases between. The V gene's germline CDR1 is MNHEY and CDR2 SVGAGI. The CDR3 reads CASMVSSITGELFF. The CDR3 DNA follows: TGTGCCAGCATGGTCAGCTCGATCACCGGGGAGCTGTTTTTT.

The gene calls are TRBV13 and TRBJ2-2; D gene uncertain. V was pared by 2 bases and J by 6 bases, with 7 bases between. The CDR3 sequence is 13 residues long. The germline gives CDR1 PRHDT, CDR2 FYEKMQ (reference sequence). The CDR3 here is CASSLLTAGELFF. The CDR3 DNA follows: TGTGCCAGCAGCTTACTTACGGCCGGGGAGCTGTTTTTT.

The chain combines TRBV5-1 with TRBJ2-3; tentative D call: TRBD2 (6 bases). The germline V gene has CDR1 SGHRS and CDR2 YFSETQ. The germline V and J ends were trimmed by 0 bases and 0 bases, with 8 bases remaining between them. The CDR3 is 15 residues long. CDR3 amino acids: CASSLVAASTDTQYF. CDR3 DNA sequence: TGCGCCAGCAGCTTGGTAGCGGCTAGCACAGATACGCAGTATTTT.

Written as DNA, the CDR3 is TGCAGCGTTGAAGGGGACGCGGGAAGAAACACCATATATTTT. Amino acid sequence: CSVEGDAGRNTIYF. The chain is built from TRBV29-1 and TRBJ1-3; the D gene is possibly TRBD1 (5 bases). Trimming cost V 1 base and J 5 bases, with 12 bases left between them. Germline V gene data show CDR1 as SQVTM and CDR2 as ANQGSEA. The CDR3 runs 14 residues.